The clone carrying this T cell receptor beta chain showed up just once. This sample was included in a study of blood T cell repertoires in COVID-19. Assay used: immunoSEQ multiplex PCR; TCRdb lists only in-frame clones, some missing. Among under 200,000 clones listed, roughly 80% were seen once. The germline CDR1 and CDR2 sequences are MNHEY and SMNVEV (reference sequence). V was clipped by 3 bases and J by 1 base, with 9 bases between them. CDR3 length equals 14 residues. Sequenced input: PBMCs or T cells enriched from blood (not recorded which). This receptor was identified in a man aged 50 to 59 who had recovered from COVID-19. The chain carries TRBV27 and TRBJ2-5; weak D call: TRBD2 (5 bases). In DNA, the CDR3 is TGTGCCAGCAGTTTCACCCGGGGCCAAGAGACCCAGTACTTC. Protein product: CASSFTRGQETQYF.